The 4 T cell receptor beta chains given below trace back to one sample, sequenced in a study of HIV-infected children after antiretroviral therapy interruption. The treatment is: PENTA 11 planned treatment interruption arm or continuous ART arm. A 3' RACE protocol on RNA, with unique molecular identifiers, produced the TCR library. Via MiXCR, TCRdb re-called the 3' RACE reads, giving one row per CDR3 protein. Seen here are about 83,000 distinct CDR3 sequences, 6.9% observed once, and the top ten hold more than 0.95%. This sample comprised CD45RA+ CD4+ T cells from PBMCs, pooled from several time points, obtained from a donor given antiretroviral therapy, either interrupted or continuous. The subset denotes: naive CD4+ CD45RA+ CD45RO- T cells. Every receptor here comes from a pool of human donors with HIV.

This clonotype was seen many times. The chain recombines TRBV6-1 with TRBJ1-2, with 7 bases that match TRBD1. With V trimmed by 6 bases and J by 0 bases, 4 bases remained unmatched. CDR1 and CDR2 (germline): MNHNS, SASEGT. The CDR3 spans 14 residues. The CDR3, as DNA: TGTGCCAGCAGCGGGACAGTCACTAACTATGGCTACACCTTC. It translates to CASSGTVTNYGYTF.

This clonotype was counted only a few times. V usage is TRBV14 and J usage is TRBJ2-2; maybe TRBD1 (6 bases). CDR3 length equals 14 residues. V lost 1 base, J lost 6 bases, and 9 bases lay in between. Germline CDR1 SGHDN, CDR2 FVKESK. This CDR3 is CASSQARGSGELFF. CDR3 coding DNA: TGTGCCAGCAGCCAAGCCAGGGGCTCCGGGGAGCTGTTTTTT.

This clonotype showed up many times. V usage is TRBV4-1 and J usage is TRBJ2-1, with TRBD2 identical over 11 bases. CDR1 and CDR2 from the germline V gene are MGHRA and YSYEKL. This CDR3 has 17 residues. Unmatched junction bases numbered 12, after V lost 4 bases and J lost 7 bases. CDR3: CASSPPGPLAGGNEQFF. The CDR3 DNA sequence: TGCGCCAGCAGCCCCCCCGGCCCGCTAGCGGGGGGTAATGAGCAGTTCTTC.

This clonotype was seen ten or more times. The chain uses TRBV12-3 or TRBV12-4 and TRBJ2-3; D not resolved. V was cut by 3 bases and J by 1 base, with 8 bases left in between. The CDR3 runs to 14 residues. CDR3 DNA sequence: TGTGCCAGCAGTTTGGCCCGGGGCACAGATACGCAGTATTTT. It yields the protein CASSLARGTDTQYF.